The rows below give T cell receptor beta chains drawn from one sample of a study of blood T cell repertoires in COVID-19. TCRdb keeps only in-frame clones here, not all; method: immunoSEQ multiplex PCR. The data hold fewer than 350,000 clones, with about 91% observed a single time. Sequencing input: peripheral blood. The receptors derive from a woman in her thirties with COVID-19, enrolled during active disease. CDR3s include the opening cysteine and the closing phenylalanine or tryptophan. D genes are given only for firm matches. Only some rows state a clone size, as once, few, many or a class for expanded clones.

d_gene: TRBD2
j_gene: TRBJ2-3
v_gene: TRBV9
abundance: NA
CDR3aa: CASSAGLAGGDTQYF
CDR3nt: TGTGCCAGCAGCGCGGGACTAGCGGGGGGAGATACGCAGTATTTT

d_gene: NA
j_gene: TRBJ1-5
v_gene: TRBV7-2
abundance: NA
CDR3aa: CASSVAGYSNQPQHF
CDR3nt: TGTGCCAGCAGTGTTGCAGGGTATAGCAATCAGCCCCAGCATTTT

d_gene: NA
j_gene: TRBJ2-1
v_gene: TRBV5-4
abundance: NA
CDR3aa: CASSLGGTSSYNEQFF
CDR3nt: TGTGCCAGCAGCTTGGGAGGCACTAGCTCCTACAATGAGCAGTTCTTC

d_gene: NA
j_gene: TRBJ1-5
v_gene: TRBV28
abundance: NA
CDR3aa: CASSLGFQEGSQHF
CDR3nt: TGTGCCAGCAGTTTAGGTTTTCAGGAAGGCTCCCAGCATTTT

d_gene: NA
j_gene: TRBJ1-4
v_gene: TRBV4-1
abundance: NA
CDR3aa: CASSLTGTELFF
CDR3nt: TGCGCCAGCAGCCTCACCGGGACTGAGCTGTTTTTT

d_gene: TRBD1
j_gene: TRBJ1-1
v_gene: TRBV7-2
abundance: NA
CDR3aa: CASSSQDRGNRNTEAFF
CDR3nt: TGTGCCAGCAGCTCCCAAGACAGGGGGAATCGGAACACTGAAGCTTTCTTT

d_gene: NA
j_gene: TRBJ1-4
v_gene: TRBV6-6
abundance: NA
CDR3aa: CASRRDNEKLFF
CDR3nt: TGTGCCAGCAGACGGGATAATGAAAAACTGTTTTTT

d_gene: TRBD1
j_gene: TRBJ1-2
v_gene: TRBV9
abundance: NA
CDR3aa: CASSVVSTGGFPF
CDR3nt: TGTGCCAGCAGCGTAGTGTCGACAGGGGGCTTTCCCTTC

d_gene: NA
j_gene: TRBJ1-1
v_gene: TRBV18
abundance: once
CDR3aa: CASSPGRGGPEAFF
CDR3nt: TGTGCCAGCTCACCGGGGAGGGGGGGGCCTGAAGCTTTCTTT

d_gene: NA
j_gene: TRBJ1-6
v_gene: TRBV7-8
abundance: few
CDR3aa: CATRDRGNSPLHF
CDR3nt: TGTGCCACACGAGATCGGGGAAATTCACCCCTCCACTTT

d_gene: NA
j_gene: TRBJ1-2
v_gene: TRBV2
abundance: NA
CDR3aa: CASSEGGGNYGYTF
CDR3nt: TGTGCCAGCAGTGAGGGGGGAGGTAACTATGGCTACACCTTC

d_gene: TRBD1
j_gene: TRBJ2-1
v_gene: TRBV30
abundance: NA
CDR3aa: CAWSSTGNNEQFF
CDR3nt: TGTGCCTGGAGTTCGACAGGGAACAATGAGCAGTTCTTC

d_gene: TRBD1
j_gene: TRBJ1-2
v_gene: TRBV5-1
abundance: NA
CDR3aa: CASSPGQPRMGGYTF
CDR3nt: TGCGCCAGCAGCCCGGGACAGCCGAGGATGGGTGGCTACACCTTC

d_gene: NA
j_gene: TRBJ1-4
v_gene: TRBV4-2
abundance: NA
CDR3aa: CASSQDPRARTNEKLFF
CDR3nt: TGTGCCAGCAGCCAAGATCCCAGGGCAAGAACTAATGAAAAACTGTTTTTT

d_gene: NA
j_gene: TRBJ2-2
v_gene: TRBV3-1/TRBV3-2
abundance: NA
CDR3aa: CASSQEPSTGELFF
CDR3nt: TGTGCCAGCAGCCAAGAGCCCAGTACCGGGGAGCTGTTTTTT

d_gene: TRBD1
j_gene: TRBJ2-5
v_gene: TRBV19
abundance: NA
CDR3aa: CASSIAGQGAETQYF
CDR3nt: TGTGCCAGTAGTATAGCTGGACAGGGTGCGGAGACCCAGTACTTC

d_gene: NA
j_gene: TRBJ1-4
v_gene: TRBV2
abundance: NA
CDR3aa: CASRKVALARDEKLFF
CDR3nt: TGTGCCAGCCGTAAAGTGGCTCTAGCACGGGATGAAAAACTGTTTTTT

d_gene: TRBD2
j_gene: TRBJ2-3
v_gene: TRBV10-2
abundance: NA
CDR3aa: CASSELGTSYPPDTQYF
CDR3nt: TGCGCCAGCAGTGAACTCGGGACTAGTTATCCCCCAGATACGCAGTATTTT

d_gene: TRBD1
j_gene: TRBJ1-2
v_gene: TRBV11-3
abundance: NA
CDR3aa: CASSRRDSRNGYTF
CDR3nt: TGTGCCAGCAGCAGAAGGGACAGCCGCAATGGCTACACCTTC

d_gene: NA
j_gene: TRBJ2-6
v_gene: TRBV3-1/TRBV3-2
abundance: NA
CDR3aa: CASSHEYSGANVLTF
CDR3nt: TGTGCCAGCAGCCATGAGTACTCCGGGGCCAACGTCCTGACTTTC

d_gene: TRBD2
j_gene: TRBJ2-2
v_gene: TRBV9
abundance: NA
CDR3aa: CASSLAGLGTGELFF
CDR3nt: TGTGCCAGCAGTCTAGCGGGACTTGGGACCGGGGAGCTGTTTTTT

d_gene: NA
j_gene: TRBJ2-3
v_gene: TRBV4-1
abundance: NA
CDR3aa: CASSQGLPTDTQYF
CDR3nt: TGCGCCAGCAGCCAGGGACTGCCCACAGATACGCAGTATTTT

d_gene: TRBD1
j_gene: TRBJ2-2
v_gene: TRBV7-7
abundance: NA
CDR3aa: CASSQDRALRGELFF
CDR3nt: TGTGCTAGCAGCCAGGACAGGGCTCTGAGAGGGGAGCTGTTTTTT

d_gene: TRBD1
j_gene: TRBJ1-3
v_gene: TRBV2
abundance: NA
CDR3aa: CASNGDRGGGNTIYF
CDR3nt: TGTGCCAGCAACGGCGACAGGGGGGGCGGAAACACCATATATTTT

d_gene: TRBD1
j_gene: TRBJ2-5
v_gene: TRBV19
abundance: NA
CDR3aa: CASRPDGTGRGETQYF
CDR3nt: TGTGCCAGTAGGCCCGACGGGACAGGGAGGGGGGAGACCCAGTACTTC

d_gene: NA
j_gene: TRBJ1-2
v_gene: TRBV6-5
abundance: NA
CDR3aa: CASSYSSGGRRARYTF
CDR3nt: TGTGCCAGCAGTTACTCGAGTGGAGGGAGGAGGGCTCGCTACACCTTC

d_gene: NA
j_gene: TRBJ1-3
v_gene: TRBV5-1
abundance: NA
CDR3aa: CASSPTTGHSGNTIYF
CDR3nt: TGCGCCAGCAGCCCCACGACAGGCCACTCTGGAAACACCATATATTTT

d_gene: NA
j_gene: TRBJ1-2
v_gene: TRBV2
abundance: NA
CDR3aa: CASSESGNYGYTF
CDR3nt: TGTGCCAGCAGTGAATCCGGGAACTATGGCTACACCTTC

d_gene: TRBD1
j_gene: TRBJ2-7
v_gene: TRBV6-2/TRBV6-3
abundance: once
CDR3aa: CASSLDRGQTYEQYF
CDR3nt: TGTGCCAGCAGTCTGGACAGGGGCCAGACCTACGAGCAGTACTTC

d_gene: TRBD1
j_gene: TRBJ1-5
v_gene: TRBV19
abundance: NA
CDR3aa: CASSIGTGGASNQPQHF
CDR3nt: TGTGCCAGTAGCATAGGGACAGGGGGTGCGAGCAATCAGCCCCAGCATTTT

d_gene: NA
j_gene: TRBJ2-2
v_gene: TRBV15
abundance: NA
CDR3aa: CATSRGRTNTGELFF
CDR3nt: TGTGCCACCAGCAGGGGCAGGACGAACACCGGGGAGCTGTTTTTT

d_gene: NA
j_gene: TRBJ1-2
v_gene: TRBV2
abundance: few
CDR3aa: CASSKGQGYGYTF
CDR3nt: TGTGCCAGCAGTAAGGGGCAGGGGTATGGCTACACCTTC

d_gene: TRBD2
j_gene: TRBJ2-1
v_gene: TRBV11-2
abundance: NA
CDR3aa: CASSLDMGGNEQFF
CDR3nt: TGTGCCAGCAGCTTAGATATGGGGGGGAATGAGCAGTTCTTC

d_gene: NA
j_gene: TRBJ1-5
v_gene: TRBV15
abundance: NA
CDR3aa: CATSRDRREGSPQHF
CDR3nt: TGTGCCACCAGCAGAGATCGCAGGGAGGGGTCGCCCCAGCATTTT

d_gene: NA
j_gene: TRBJ2-1
v_gene: TRBV13
abundance: NA
CDR3aa: CASSLTTYNEQFF
CDR3nt: TGTGCCAGCAGCCTCACTACCTACAATGAGCAGTTCTTC

d_gene: TRBD2
j_gene: TRBJ2-5
v_gene: TRBV3-1/TRBV3-2
abundance: NA
CDR3aa: CASSQVSGGKETQYF
CDR3nt: TGTGCCAGCAGCCAAGTTTCGGGGGGTAAAGAGACCCAGTACTTC

d_gene: TRBD1
j_gene: TRBJ2-7
v_gene: TRBV7-9
abundance: NA
CDR3aa: CASSPDRGNLYEQYF
CDR3nt: TGTGCCAGCAGTCCCGACAGGGGGAATCTTTACGAGCAGTACTTC

d_gene: NA
j_gene: TRBJ1-1
v_gene: TRBV10-2
abundance: NA
CDR3aa: CASTSGNTEAFF
CDR3nt: TGCGCCAGCACGAGCGGGAACACTGAAGCTTTCTTT

d_gene: TRBD1
j_gene: TRBJ1-1
v_gene: TRBV9
abundance: NA
CDR3aa: CASSARQGSNTEAFF
CDR3nt: TGTGCCAGCAGCGCCAGACAGGGAAGTAACACTGAAGCTTTCTTT

d_gene: NA
j_gene: TRBJ1-5
v_gene: TRBV7-8
abundance: NA
CDR3aa: CASSLGAGFQPQHF
CDR3nt: TGTGCCAGCAGCTTAGGGGCGGGGTTTCAGCCCCAGCATTTT

d_gene: TRBD1
j_gene: TRBJ1-2
v_gene: TRBV11-2
abundance: NA
CDR3aa: CASSPGTGRYGYTF
CDR3nt: TGTGCCAGCAGCCCCGGGACAGGGCGCTATGGCTACACCTTC

d_gene: NA
j_gene: TRBJ1-2
v_gene: TRBV7-9
abundance: NA
CDR3aa: CASSLDSQYGYTF
CDR3nt: TGTGCCAGCAGCTTAGACAGCCAATACGGCTACACCTTC

d_gene: NA
j_gene: TRBJ1-1
v_gene: TRBV6-5
abundance: NA
CDR3aa: CATQGPTEAFF
CDR3nt: TGTGCCACTCAGGGTCCCACTGAAGCTTTCTTT

d_gene: NA
j_gene: TRBJ1-6
v_gene: TRBV6-1
abundance: NA
CDR3aa: CASSDAQNSPLHF
CDR3nt: TGTGCCAGCAGTGACGCCCAGAATTCACCCCTCCACTTT

d_gene: NA
j_gene: TRBJ1-1
v_gene: TRBV2
abundance: NA
CDR3aa: CASERTQNTEAFF
CDR3nt: TGTGCCAGCGAAAGGACACAGAACACTGAAGCTTTCTTT

d_gene: NA
j_gene: TRBJ1-3
v_gene: TRBV19
abundance: once
CDR3aa: CASSMDSSGNTIYF
CDR3nt: TGTGCCAGTAGTATGGACAGCTCTGGAAACACCATATATTTT

d_gene: NA
j_gene: TRBJ2-7
v_gene: TRBV4-1
abundance: NA
CDR3aa: CASSQEAPGHYEQYF
CDR3nt: TGCGCCAGCAGCCAAGAGGCACCAGGGCACTACGAGCAGTACTTC

d_gene: NA
j_gene: TRBJ1-4
v_gene: TRBV11-3
abundance: NA
CDR3aa: CASSLAPGEKLFF
CDR3nt: TGTGCCAGCAGCTTAGCACCGGGAGAAAAACTGTTTTTT

d_gene: TRBD2
j_gene: TRBJ2-3
v_gene: TRBV7-8
abundance: NA
CDR3aa: CASSTRTLLAGGTDTQYF
CDR3nt: TGTGCCAGCAGCACTCGGACCCTACTAGCGGGGGGCACAGATACGCAGTATTTT

d_gene: TRBD2
j_gene: TRBJ2-5
v_gene: TRBV7-9
abundance: once
CDR3aa: CASSSGGGLQETQYF
CDR3nt: TGTGCCAGCAGCTCCGGCGGGGGTCTCCAGGAGACCCAGTACTTC

d_gene: NA
j_gene: TRBJ1-6
v_gene: TRBV9
abundance: NA
CDR3aa: CASSTENSPLHF
CDR3nt: TGTGCCAGCAGCACGGAGAATTCACCCCTCCACTTT

d_gene: TRBD1
j_gene: TRBJ1-2
v_gene: TRBV7-3
abundance: NA
CDR3aa: CASAPGTGDGYTF
CDR3nt: TGTGCCAGCGCTCCCGGGACAGGGGACGGCTACACCTTC

d_gene: NA
j_gene: TRBJ2-3
v_gene: TRBV2
abundance: NA
CDR3aa: CASKVRTNTDTQYF
CDR3nt: TGTGCCAGCAAGGTGCGGACAAACACAGATACGCAGTATTTT

d_gene: TRBD2
j_gene: TRBJ2-3
v_gene: TRBV13
abundance: NA
CDR3aa: CASSLSGASTDTQYF
CDR3nt: TGTGCCAGCAGCCTTAGCGGGGCTAGCACAGATACGCAGTATTTT

d_gene: TRBD1
j_gene: TRBJ1-2
v_gene: TRBV19
abundance: NA
CDR3aa: CASGDSNYTF
CDR3nt: TGTGCCAGCGGGGACAGCAACTACACCTTC

d_gene: NA
j_gene: TRBJ1-1
v_gene: TRBV7-9
abundance: NA
CDR3aa: CASIRGTEAFF
CDR3nt: TGTGCCAGCATCCGGGGAACTGAAGCTTTCTTT

d_gene: NA
j_gene: TRBJ2-3
v_gene: TRBV6-5
abundance: NA
CDR3aa: CASSYSRASEDTQYF
CDR3nt: TGTGCCAGCAGTTACTCGAGGGCTAGCGAGGATACGCAGTATTTT